The source of this T cell receptor beta chain is a study of blood T cell repertoires in COVID-19 (dated by TCRdb to 2020 to 2021). Context from the whole study: Samples covering the acute and convalescent phases of COVID-19 were provided by collaborators in the United States, Italy and Spain. Deeply sampled blood TCRbeta repertoires from subjects exposed to, actively infected with, or recovered from COVID-19 were included in the dataset. The repertoires were released in a freely available public database meant as a resource for research on the immune response to SARS-CoV-2. The samples were drawn from the first 160 participants of the ongoing ImmuneRACE study and from under 1,500 subjects provided by 6 global collaborators. Where available, HLA class I and class II types were taken from metadata supplied by the sample provider and were not determined by assay-based typing. The prospective study material was composed of cDNA or gDNA derived from T cells, B-cell-depleted T cells, or PBMCs. A de-identified subject ID, COVID-19 status, age in years and sex were almost always included in the sample metadata.

CDR1 and CDR2 (SGHNT, YYREEE) derive from the germline V gene (reference sequence). At the junction V is shortened by 2 bases and J by 0 bases; bases outside the gene matches: 4. Measured from the cysteine to the phenylalanine, the CDR3 is 15 residues long. The DNA shown is the 45-base CDR3, in frame from base 1. General study outcomes and caveats: The quantity of clinical and demographic metadata differed by source and by participant and was supplied without curation.

Collaborating institutions collected whole blood in K2EDTA tubes following their own protocols. For TCRbeta analysis, collaborators shipped samples as frozen whole blood, isolated PBMCs, or DNA extracted from either of those sample types. TCRbeta CDR3 regions were amplified from genomic DNA by means of the immunoSEQ Assay, a bias-controlled multiplex PCR. Per the original workflow: Within the assay, amplification of reference gene primers was used to estimate how many nucleated cells each sample contained. To quantify the absolute abundance of each unique TCRbeta CDR3 rearrangement, sequence reads were collapsed and filtered. For each sample, productive Simpson clonality was calculated by taking the square root of Simpson's diversity index across productive rearrangements. The clones in this table, taken by TCRdb from immuneACCESS, are in-frame only. Not every clone is retained; where verified, under half of the shortfall comes from an unresolved V gene, and the cause of the rest is unknown. V and J calls and clone size are copied from that table; D and trimming were computed from the DNA. In this sample the table shows some 75,000 clones, roughly 91% of which occur a single time. Just under 0.6% of the sample is taken by the ten largest.

A note on this clone: Which antigen it targets is not known. Per-base quality was not reported, and no clone a single base away is much larger than it.

The specimen sequenced was peripheral blood. This sequence uses TRBV5-4 and TRBJ1-1, with 7 central nucleotides matching TRBD1. The TCR was taken from a man aged 55 to 69 with acute or convalescent COVID-19. Read as DNA, the sequence is TGTGCCAGCAGCTTCGTTACAGGGGTGAACACTGAAGCTTTCTTT. Its protein product is CASSFVTGVNTEAFF. With all but the CDR3 taken from the reference TRBV5-4 and TRBJ1-1 genes, the full variable domain is: ETGVTQSPTHLIKTRGQQVTLRCSSQSGHNTVSWYQQALGQGPQFIFQYYREEENGRGNFPPRFSGLQFPNYSSELNVNALELDDSALYLCASSFVTGVNTEAFFGQGTRLTVV.